Presented here are 7 T cell receptor beta chains from one specimen sequenced in a study of identical twins (dated by TCRdb to between 2015 and 2016). Libraries were made using 5' RACE. Sequenced on an Illumina HiSeq 2000. The public reads were reanalyzed by TCRdb: fastp trimming at Q25, MiXCR alignment, in-frame beta chains only. When rows share a CDR3 protein, they turn into one entry using the most common DNA and genes. The sample table shows 200,000 to 250,000 distinct CDR3 sequences, and approximately 7% are seen once. Roughly 3.7% of the sample is in the top ten clones. These data were also reused for a study on yellow fever vaccine responses in identical twins.

Sequences were obtained from memory (CD45RO+) T cells sorted from blood. The meaning of the sample's cell subset or site label: CD45RO+ enriched T cells. Receptors were obtained from a woman younger than 35 in good health.

This clonotype showed up just a few times. The rearrangement links TRBV4-1 to TRBJ2-5, with a possible D match to TRBD1 (6 bases). CDR1 is MGHRA and CDR2 is YSYEKL in the germline V gene. V shed 0 bases and J shed 4 bases, with 15 bases lying between them. The CDR3 runs to 16 residues. CDR3 residues: CASSQEGQGWRETQYF. The CDR3 bases are TGCGCCAGCAGCCAAGAGGGGCAGGGGTGGCGAGAGACCCAGTACTTC.

This clonotype was detected many times. V is TRBV12-3 or TRBV12-4 and J is TRBJ1-2; D possibly corresponds to TRBD1 (6 bases). The CDR3 has 15 amino acids. V was shortened by 6 bases and J by 4 bases, with 18 bases between the two germline ends. CDR3 coding DNA: TGTGCCAGCAGAGAGGACAGCCCGACAATCTATGGCTACACCTTC. It encodes CASREDSPTIYGYTF.

This clonotype came up many times. The chain combines TRBV29-1 with TRBJ2-7; TRBD1 matches 9 bases. Trimming removed 6 bases from V and 3 bases from J; junction bases left unmatched: 12. The CDR3 spans 15 residues. Germline V CDR1 and CDR2: SQVTM, ANQGSEA. CDR3 amino acids: CSVGRPGQGNYEQYF. In DNA form, the CDR3 reads TGCAGCGTAGGCCGCCCGGGACAGGGAAACTACGAGCAGTACTTC.

The gene calls are TRBV20-1 and TRBJ2-5, with D uncertain. This CDR3 contains 13 residues. Trimming removed 6 bases from V and 3 bases from J, with 14 bases in between. Germline V gene data show CDR1 as DFQATT and CDR2 as SNEGSKA (reference sequence). Here the CDR3 reads CSATQDRKETQYF. CDR3 coding DNA: TGCAGTGCCACCCAGGATCGCAAAGAGACCCAGTACTTC.

This clonotype was counted at least ten times. The chain is built from TRBV7-2 and TRBJ1-2, with TRBD1 as a possible D gene (5 bases). Germline-derived CDR1 and CDR2 are SGHTA and FQGNSA. The CDR3 length is 14 residues. Trimming removed 5 bases from V and 7 bases from J, with 17 bases in between. The CDR3 bases are TGTGCCAGCAGCCCTACTGCGGGGGTCGGTGGCTACACCTTC. Protein: CASSPTAGVGGYTF.

This clonotype was picked up a small number of times. This chain uses TRBV18 with TRBJ1-4, with unresolved D. Per the germline V gene, CDR1 is KGHSH and CDR2 is LQKENI. The CDR3 is 13 amino acids. V was cut by 6 bases and J by 8 bases, with 13 bases left in between. In nucleotides, the CDR3 is TGTGCCAGCTCCCCGAGTCCCGGGGAAAAACTGTTTTTT. This translates into CASSPSPGEKLFF.

Only a few counts were recorded for this clonotype. The rearrangement joins TRBV12-3 or TRBV12-4 to TRBJ1-1; D gene ambiguous. V lost 1 base and J 1 base, leaving 4 bases between the germline ends. CDR3 length equals 13 residues. This CDR3 reads CASSLDENTEAFF. CDR3 DNA: TGTGCCAGCAGTTTAGATGAGAACACTGAAGCTTTCTTT.